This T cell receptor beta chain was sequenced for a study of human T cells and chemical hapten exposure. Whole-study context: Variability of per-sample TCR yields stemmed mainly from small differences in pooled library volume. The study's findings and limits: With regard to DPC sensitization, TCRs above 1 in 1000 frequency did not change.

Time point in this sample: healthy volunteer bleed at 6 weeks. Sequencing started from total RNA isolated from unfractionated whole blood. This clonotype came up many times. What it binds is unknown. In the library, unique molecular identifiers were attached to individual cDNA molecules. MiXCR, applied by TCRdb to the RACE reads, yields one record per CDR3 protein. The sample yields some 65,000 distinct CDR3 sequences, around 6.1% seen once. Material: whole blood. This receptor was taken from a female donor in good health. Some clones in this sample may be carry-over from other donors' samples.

The CDR3 here is CASSYTAQETQYF. CDR3 in DNA: TGTGCCAGCAGTTACACTGCGCAAGAGACCCAGTACTTC. V is TRBV27 and J is TRBJ2-5; no clear D gene. This CDR3 region has 13 residues. Germline loops: CDR1 MNHEY, CDR2 SMNVEV (reference sequence). V dropped 4 bases and J dropped 2 bases, with 8 bases sitting between them.